Listed here are 3 T cell receptor beta chains from one sample, sequenced in a study of blood T cell repertoires in COVID-19 (dated by TCRdb to between 2020 and 2021). Library construction relied on the immunoSEQ multiplex PCR assay. Sourced from immuneACCESS, this table was stored by TCRdb with only in-frame sequences that have V and J called. A share of the clones is absent; for the studies checked, an unresolved V gene accounts for under half, and the remainder has no known explanation. This sample holds 300,000 to 450,000 clones; around 87% were observed only once. 1% to 1.5% of the sample is in the top ten clones. The sequenced sample consisted of PBMCs or T cells enriched from blood (not recorded which). The receptors derive from a man younger than 40 who had recovered from COVID-19.

V gene TRBV5-1 combines with J gene TRBJ1-1; no definite D call. The CDR3 is 14 amino acids. Trimming cost V 0 bases and J 6 bases, with 12 bases left between them. Germline values: CDR1 SGHRS, CDR2 YFSETQ. For the CDR3, the DNA is TGCGCCAGCAGCTTGGACTTGCGACTAGCTGAAGCTTTCTTT. Translating it yields CASSLDLRLAEAFF.

The chain is built from TRBV3-1 (or the pseudogene TRBV3-2) and TRBJ2-1; 10 positions agree with TRBD2. Germline CDR1 is LGHDT and CDR2 is YNNKEL (reference sequence). The CDR3 is 18 amino acids. J lost 0 bases, V lost 1 base, and 6 bases had no gene match. CDR3 nucleotide sequence: TGTGCCAGCAGCCAAGTCTGGTCTAGCGGGAGCTCCTACAATGAGCAGTTCTTC. It translates to CASSQVWSSGSSYNEQFF.

The V gene is TRBV4-2, the J gene TRBJ2-5, with 9 bases lining up with TRBD1. This CDR3 contains 16 residues. V gave up 2 bases and J gave up 5 bases; unmatched junction bases: 9. Germline assignment: CDR1 LGHNA and CDR2 YNFKEQ. The CDR3 coding sequence is TGTGCCAGCAGCCAATCATGGACAGGGGCGGAGGAGACCCAGTACTTC. Its protein is CASSQSWTGAEETQYF.